The subject of this entry is one TCR beta chain. The antigen it binds to is not known. No much larger clonotype is one base removed from it; base qualities were not supplied. Unmatched junction bases come to 4, with V trimmed by 1 base and J by 1 base. Reading from cysteine to phenylalanine, the CDR3 counts 16 amino acids. The DNA shown is the 48-base CDR3, in frame from base 1. CDR1 is given as SGHRS and CDR2 as YFSETQ, both from the germline V gene. This sample is part of a study of blood T cell repertoires in COVID-19 (dated by TCRdb to 2019 to 2021). Concerning the study at large: Samples covering the acute and convalescent phases of COVID-19 were provided by collaborators in the United States, Italy and Spain. The prospective study material was composed of cDNA or gDNA derived from T cells, B-cell-depleted T cells, or PBMCs. Deeply sampled blood TCRbeta repertoires from subjects exposed to, actively infected with, or recovered from COVID-19 were included in the dataset. The repertoires were released in a freely available public database meant as a resource for research on the immune response to SARS-CoV-2. The samples were drawn from two sources: the first 160 participants of the ongoing ImmuneRACE study, and 1,000 to 1,500 subjects contributed by 6 global collaborators. Nearly every sample came with metadata listing a de-identified subject ID, COVID-19 status, age in years and sex. HLA class I and class II types, where available, came from metadata supplied by the sample provider rather than from assay-based typing. What the work shows at the level of the full study, not this receptor alone: The amount of clinical and demographic metadata varied by source and participant and was provided uncurated.

In the prospective study, participants were roughly 18 to 100 years old, resided in approximately 25 geographic areas of the United States, and were enrolled through a virtual design. In the prospective study, participants were assigned to cohorts based on the clinical history participants reported in a screening survey and a study questionnaire. Mobile phlebotomists in the prospective study collected whole blood, serum and a nasopharyngeal or oropharyngeal swab from every participant. Prospective study participants could optionally give additional blood draws and questionnaires over an approximately two-month period. Blood samples from the prospective study were shipped frozen or at room temperature prior to DNA extraction. The immunoSEQ Assay, a bias-controlled multiplex PCR, was used to amplify TCRbeta CDR3 regions from genomic DNA. In the paper's pipeline: Within the assay, amplification of reference gene primers was used to estimate how many nucleated cells each sample contained. To quantify the absolute abundance of each unique TCRbeta CDR3 rearrangement, sequence reads were collapsed and filtered. For each sample, productive Simpson clonality was calculated as the square root of Simpson's diversity index over productive rearrangements. TCRdb took over this immuneACCESS table, retaining in-frame rearrangements with V and J assigned. Such tables are incomplete; in checked studies, under half of the missing clones stem from an unresolved V gene, and the remainder is unexplained. V and J calls and clone size are those listed in that table; D and trimming were worked out from the DNA. Within this sample are about 400,000 clones, with approximately 88% of them counted one time only. Of the sample, around 1.9% is held by the ten largest clones.

The chain uses TRBV5-1 and TRBJ2-3; 9 middle bases align to TRBD2. Material for sequencing was PBMCs or T cells enriched from blood (not recorded which). The receptor's source is a woman in her forties with acute COVID-19. The DNA reads as follows: TGCGCCAGCAGCTTGCAGGCTAGCGGGGGCACAGATACGCAGTATTTT. This is translated as CASSLQASGGTDTQYF.